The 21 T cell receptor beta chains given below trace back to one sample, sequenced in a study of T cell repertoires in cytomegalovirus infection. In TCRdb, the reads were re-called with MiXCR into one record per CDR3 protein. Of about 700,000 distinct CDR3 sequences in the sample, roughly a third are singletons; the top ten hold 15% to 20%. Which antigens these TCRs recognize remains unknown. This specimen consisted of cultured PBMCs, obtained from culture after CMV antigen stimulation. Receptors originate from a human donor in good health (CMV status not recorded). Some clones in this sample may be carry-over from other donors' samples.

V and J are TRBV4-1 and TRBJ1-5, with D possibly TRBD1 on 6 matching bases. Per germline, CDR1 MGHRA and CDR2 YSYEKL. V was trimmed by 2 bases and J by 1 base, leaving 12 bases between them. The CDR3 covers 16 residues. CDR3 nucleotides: TGCGCCAGCAGCCAAAGGGGGGGATTAAGCAATCAGCCCCAGCATTTT. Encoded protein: CASSQRGGLSNQPQHF.

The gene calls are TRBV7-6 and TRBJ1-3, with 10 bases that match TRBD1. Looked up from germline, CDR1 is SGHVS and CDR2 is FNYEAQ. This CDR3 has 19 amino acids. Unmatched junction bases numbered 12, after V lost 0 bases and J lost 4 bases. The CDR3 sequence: CASSLASGTGVVWGNTIYF. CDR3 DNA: TGTGCCAGCAGCTTAGCCTCCGGGACAGGGGTTGTCTGGGGAAACACCATATATTTT.

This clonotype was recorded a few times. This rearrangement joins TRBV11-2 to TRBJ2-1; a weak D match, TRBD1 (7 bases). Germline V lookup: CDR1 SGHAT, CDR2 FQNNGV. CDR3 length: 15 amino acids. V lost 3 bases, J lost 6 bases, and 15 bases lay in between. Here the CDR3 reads CASSFRQGGLNEQFF. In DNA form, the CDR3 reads TGTGCCAGCAGCTTCAGACAGGGAGGTCTCAATGAGCAGTTCTTC.

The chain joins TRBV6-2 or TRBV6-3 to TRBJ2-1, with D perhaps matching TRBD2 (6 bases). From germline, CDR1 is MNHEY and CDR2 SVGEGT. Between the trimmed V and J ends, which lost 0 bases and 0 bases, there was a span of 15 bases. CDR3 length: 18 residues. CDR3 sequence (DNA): TGTGCCAGCAGTTACTCTCGATTGCGGGACCTCTCCTACAATGAGCAGTTCTTC. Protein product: CASSYSRLRDLSYNEQFF.

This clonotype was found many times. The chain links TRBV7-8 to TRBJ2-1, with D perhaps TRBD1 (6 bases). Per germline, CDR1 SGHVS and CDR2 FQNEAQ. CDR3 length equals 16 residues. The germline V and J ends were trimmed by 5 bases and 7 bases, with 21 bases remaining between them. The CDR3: CASSGPQGSIGNEQFF. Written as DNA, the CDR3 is TGTGCCAGCAGCGGCCCTCAGGGGAGTATAGGGAATGAGCAGTTCTTC. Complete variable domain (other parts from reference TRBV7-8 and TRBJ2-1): GAGVSQSPRYKVAKRGQDVALRCDPISGHVSLFWYQQALGQGPEFLTYFQNEAQLDKSGLPSDRFFAERPEGSVSTLKIQRTQQEDSAVYLCASSGPQGSIGNEQFFGPGTRLTVL.

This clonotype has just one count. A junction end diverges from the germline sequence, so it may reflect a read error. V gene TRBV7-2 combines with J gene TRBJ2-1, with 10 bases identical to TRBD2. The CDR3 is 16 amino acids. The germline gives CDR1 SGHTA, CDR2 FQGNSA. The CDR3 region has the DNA TGTGCCAGCGGCTTACGCACTAGCGGGATATATAATGAGCAGTTCTTC. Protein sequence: CASGLRTSGIYNEQFF.

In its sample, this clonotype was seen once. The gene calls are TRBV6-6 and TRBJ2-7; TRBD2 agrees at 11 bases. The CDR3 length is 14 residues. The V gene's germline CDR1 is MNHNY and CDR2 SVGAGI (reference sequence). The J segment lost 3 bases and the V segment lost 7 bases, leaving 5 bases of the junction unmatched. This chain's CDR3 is CASTGSGRVYEQYF. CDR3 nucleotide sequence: TGTGCCAGCACCGGTAGCGGGAGGGTCTACGAGCAGTACTTC.

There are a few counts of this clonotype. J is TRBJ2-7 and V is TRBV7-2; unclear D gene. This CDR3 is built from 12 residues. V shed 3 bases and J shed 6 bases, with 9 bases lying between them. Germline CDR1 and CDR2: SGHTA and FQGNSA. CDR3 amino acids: CASSFSPREQYF. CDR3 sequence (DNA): TGTGCCAGCAGCTTTAGCCCGCGCGAGCAGTACTTC.

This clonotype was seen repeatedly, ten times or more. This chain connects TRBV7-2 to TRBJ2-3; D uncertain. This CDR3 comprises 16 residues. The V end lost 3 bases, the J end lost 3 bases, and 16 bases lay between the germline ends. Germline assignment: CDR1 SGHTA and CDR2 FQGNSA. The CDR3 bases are TGTGCCAGCAGCTTCCAGCTCGGAGTAGGGACAGATACGCAGTATTTT. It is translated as CASSFQLGVGTDTQYF.

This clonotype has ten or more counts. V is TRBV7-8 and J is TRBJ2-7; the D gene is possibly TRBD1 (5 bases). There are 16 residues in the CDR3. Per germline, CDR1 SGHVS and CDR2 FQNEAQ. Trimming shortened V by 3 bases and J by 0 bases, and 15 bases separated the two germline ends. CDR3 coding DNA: TGTGCCAGCAGCTTTAAACTCCAGGGAAGCTCCTACGAGCAGTACTTC. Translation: CASSFKLQGSSYEQYF.

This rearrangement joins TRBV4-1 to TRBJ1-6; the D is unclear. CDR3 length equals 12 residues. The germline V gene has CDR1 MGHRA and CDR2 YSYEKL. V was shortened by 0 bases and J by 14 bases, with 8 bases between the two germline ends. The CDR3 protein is CASSQDGLTLHF. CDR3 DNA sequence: TGCGCCAGCAGCCAAGACGGGTTAACCCTCCACTTT.

The CDR3 DNA is TGTGCCAGCAGCTCCCAAAGGGTGCAGTTCTTC. The encoded protein is CASSSQRVQFF. The chain uses TRBV7-2 and TRBJ2-1, with unresolved D. Germline lookup yields CDR1 SGHTA and CDR2 FQGNSA. The V gene lost 4 bases and the J gene lost 12 bases, with 10 bases spanning the gap. The CDR3 sequence is 11 residues long.

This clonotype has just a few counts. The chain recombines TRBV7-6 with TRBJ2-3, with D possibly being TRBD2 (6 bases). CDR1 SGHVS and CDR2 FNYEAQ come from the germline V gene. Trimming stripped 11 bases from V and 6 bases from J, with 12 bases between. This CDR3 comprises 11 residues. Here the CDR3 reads CASGGEDTQYF. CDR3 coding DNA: TGTGCCTCGGGCGGGGAGGATACGCAGTATTTT.

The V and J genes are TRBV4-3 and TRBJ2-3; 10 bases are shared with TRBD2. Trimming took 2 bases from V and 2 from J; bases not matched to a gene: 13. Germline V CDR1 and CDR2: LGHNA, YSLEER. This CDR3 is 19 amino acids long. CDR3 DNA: TGCGCCAGCAGCCAATGGCCAGAGGGGACTAGCGACTTCACAGATACGCAGTATTTT. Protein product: CASSQWPEGTSDFTDTQYF.

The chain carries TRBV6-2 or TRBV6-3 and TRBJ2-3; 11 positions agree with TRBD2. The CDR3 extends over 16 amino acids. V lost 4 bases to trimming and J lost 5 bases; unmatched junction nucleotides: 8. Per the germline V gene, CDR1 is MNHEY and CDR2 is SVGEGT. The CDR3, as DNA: TGTGCCAGCAGTTCCAGACTAGCGGGACCCAAAGATACGCAGTATTTT. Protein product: CASSSRLAGPKDTQYF.

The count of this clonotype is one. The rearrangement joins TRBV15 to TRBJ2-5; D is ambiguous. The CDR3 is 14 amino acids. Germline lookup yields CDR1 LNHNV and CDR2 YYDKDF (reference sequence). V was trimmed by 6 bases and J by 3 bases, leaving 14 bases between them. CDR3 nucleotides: TGTGCCACCAGACTCGGGCGATCAGAAGAGACCCAGTACTTC. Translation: CATRLGRSEETQYF.

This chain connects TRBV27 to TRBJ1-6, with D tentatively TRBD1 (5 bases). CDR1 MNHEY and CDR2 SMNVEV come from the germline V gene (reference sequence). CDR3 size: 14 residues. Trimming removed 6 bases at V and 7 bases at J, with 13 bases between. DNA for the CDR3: TGTGCCAGCAGGCCTTGGGGCCGCAATTCACCCCTCCACTTT. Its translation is CASRPWGRNSPLHF.

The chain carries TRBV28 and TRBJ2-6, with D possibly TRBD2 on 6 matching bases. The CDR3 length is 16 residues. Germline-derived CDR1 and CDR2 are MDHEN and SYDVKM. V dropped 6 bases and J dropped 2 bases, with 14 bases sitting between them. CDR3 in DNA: TGTGCCAGCAGCCTCGGGGGTCCAACTGGGGCCAACGTCCTGACTTTC. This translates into CASSLGGPTGANVLTF. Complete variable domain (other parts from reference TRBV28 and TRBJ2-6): DVKVTQSSRYLVKRTGEKVFLECVQDMDHENMFWYRQDPGLGLRLIYFSYDVKMKEKGDIPEGYSVSREKKERFSLILESASTNQTSMYLCASSLGGPTGANVLTFGAGSRLTVL.

CDR3 protein: CASRPYGGTTDTQYF. The CDR3 region has the DNA TGTGCCAGCAGGCCCTACGGCGGTACCACAGATACGCAGTATTTT. The chain couples TRBV7-6 to TRBJ2-3; no clear D. Germline CDR1 SGHVS, CDR2 FNYEAQ. Trimming took off 6 bases at V and 2 bases at J, with 15 bases between the two ends. This CDR3 is built from 15 residues. Full variable domain (rest looked up from reference TRBV7-6 and TRBJ2-3): GAGVSQSPRYKVTKRGQDVALRCDPISGHVSLYWYRQALGQGPEFLTYFNYEAQQDKSGLPNDRFSAERPEGSISTLTIQRTEQRDSAMYRCASRPYGGTTDTQYFGPGTRLTVL.

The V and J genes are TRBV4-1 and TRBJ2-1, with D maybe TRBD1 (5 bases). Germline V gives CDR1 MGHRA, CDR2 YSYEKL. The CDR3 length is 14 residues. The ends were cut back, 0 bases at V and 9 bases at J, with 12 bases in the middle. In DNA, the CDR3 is TGCGCCAGCAGCCAAGAAGGGGTGCGACCTGAGCAGTTCTTC. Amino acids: CASSQEGVRPEQFF.

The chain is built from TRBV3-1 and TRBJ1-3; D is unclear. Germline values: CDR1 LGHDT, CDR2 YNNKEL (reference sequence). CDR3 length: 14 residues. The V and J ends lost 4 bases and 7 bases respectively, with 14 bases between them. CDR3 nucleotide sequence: TGTGCCAGCAGCCCCCGACGTGTCGGGAACACCATATATTTT. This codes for CASSPRRVGNTIYF.